The 9 T cell receptor beta chains in this list originate from one sample, sequenced in a study of T cells after yellow fever vaccination (dated by TCRdb to the late 2010s). The sample's treatment or condition, from its label and the paper: live attenuated yellow fever vaccine strain. Library prep was done by 5' RACE. Reads for this sample came from an Illumina HiSeq 2500. TCRdb redid the processing of the public reads, applying fastp at Q25 and MiXCR, and retained in-frame beta chains. For every CDR3 protein sequence, its rows merge into one entry that carries the most common genes and DNA. This sample gives roughly 260,000 distinct CDR3 sequences in total; around 13% of them show up just once. About 0.51% of the sample is in the top ten clones. This material consisted of CD4+ T cells sorted from PBMCs, taken 45 days after the yellow fever booster vaccination. These receptors were obtained from a man under 40 who received the YFV17D yellow fever vaccine.

The chain carries TRBV5-1 and TRBJ2-7; D ambiguous. The V end lost 3 bases, the J end lost 6 bases, and 16 bases lay between the germline ends. CDR1 SGHRS and CDR2 YFSETQ come from the germline V gene. The CDR3 totals 14 residues. The DNA for the CDR3 is TGCGCCAGCAGCTCCCCCGCAGGCCCAGGCGAGCAGTACTTC. Its protein is CASSSPAGPGEQYF.

This clonotype was counted only a few times. The chain couples TRBV6-2 or TRBV6-3 to TRBJ2-7; either TRBD1 or TRBD2 may supply D (5 bases each). V lost 2 bases and J 0 bases, leaving 14 bases between the germline ends. This CDR3 has 16 amino acids. Germline V lookup: CDR1 MNHEY, CDR2 SVGEGT. CDR3 region: CASSYGWPRGSYEQYF. The CDR3 DNA is TGTGCCAGCAGTTACGGCTGGCCGAGGGGCTCCTACGAGCAGTACTTC.

The CDR3 DNA reads TGCAGTGCCTCCCATCTGGGAGGGAATCTGTTCTTC. It encodes CSASHLGGNLFF. The J gene is TRBJ2-1, the V gene TRBV20-1; 7 bases align to TRBD2. Germline values: CDR1 DFQATT, CDR2 SNEGSKA (reference sequence). This CDR3 region has 12 residues. V shed 6 bases, J shed 15 bases, and the junction held 14 bases outside the gene matches.

In this sample, this clonotype turned up a few times. V gene TRBV14 combines with J gene TRBJ2-1; 7 bases match TRBD2. The germline V gene encodes CDR1 SGHDN and CDR2 FVKESK. There are 14 residues in the CDR3. J was trimmed by 12 bases and V by 0 bases; bases with no gene match: 8. The CDR3 nucleotides read TGTGCCAGCAGCCAAGAAATGGCCCCTAGCGGGCAGTTCTTC. This encodes CASSQEMAPSGQFF.

The J gene is TRBJ2-2, the V gene TRBV2; no clear D gene. This CDR3 contains 15 residues. Trimming removed 7 bases from V and 0 bases from J, with 12 bases in between. CDR1 and CDR2 (germline): SNHLY, FYNNEI. CDR3 amino acids: CASNGAGANTGELFF. CDR3 coding DNA: TGTGCCAGCAATGGTGCAGGAGCGAACACCGGGGAGCTGTTTTTT.

This clonotype was observed at least ten times. The J gene is TRBJ2-7, the V gene TRBV29-1, with 10 nucleotides matching TRBD2. The CDR3 sequence is 14 residues long. Losses at the gene ends were 3 bases for V and 2 bases for J; bases not matched to a gene: 4. Germline V gene data show CDR1 as SQVTM and CDR2 as ANQGSEA. CDR3 protein: CSVDVAGGAYEQYF. Written as DNA, the CDR3 is TGCAGCGTTGATGTAGCGGGAGGAGCCTACGAGCAGTACTTC.

The chain is built from TRBV6-2 or TRBV6-3 and TRBJ2-1, with 10 bases lining up with TRBD2. This CDR3 has 15 residues. V lost 6 bases and J lost 8; bases outside the gene matches: 10. Germline V CDR1 and CDR2: MNHEY, SVGEGT. The CDR3 protein is CASRGAGGSKDEQFF. The CDR3 coding sequence is TGTGCCAGCAGAGGAGCGGGAGGGAGTAAGGATGAGCAGTTCTTC.

The chain employs TRBV4-1 and TRBJ2-1; D is possibly TRBD1 (8 bases). Per the germline V gene, CDR1 is MGHRA and CDR2 is YSYEKL. The CDR3 covers 14 residues. V lost 3 bases and J lost 10, with 16 bases in between. Here the CDR3 reads CASSQRTGTNEQFF. Written as DNA, the CDR3 is TGCGCCAGCAGCCAGCGGACAGGGACTAACGAGCAGTTCTTC.

J is TRBJ2-7 and V is TRBV27, with 11 bases identical to TRBD2. With V trimmed by 6 bases and J by 7 bases, 8 bases remained unmatched. The germline CDR1 and CDR2 sequences are MNHEY and SMNVEV (reference sequence). The CDR3 is 14 amino acids. The CDR3 is CASSILAGAGEQYF. The CDR3 nucleotides are TGTGCCAGCAGCATACTAGCGGGAGCCGGAGAGCAGTACTTC.